This T cell receptor (beta chain) came from a study of blood T cell repertoires in COVID-19. Study as a whole: Whether acute or convalescent, the COVID-19 samples came from the United States, Italy and Spain. PBMCs, B-cell-depleted T cells, or T cells were the source of the cDNA or gDNA that made up the material.

Authors' methods: From reference gene primer amplification, estimates of nucleated cell counts were derived. The repertoire was sequenced with immunoSEQ multiplex PCR; TCRdb's copy has only in-frame clones and lacks some. That table furnishes V, J and clone size, whereas the DNA furnished D and trimming. The repertoire includes about 19,000 clones, approximately 80% of them detected once, and about 6% sits in the top ten. Trimming cost V 0 bases and J 4 bases; bases outside gene matches: 8. CDR3 length: 15 amino acids. Germline CDR1 reads GTSNPN; CDR2 reads SVGIG (reference sequence). This chain connects TRBV30 to TRBJ1-2; TRBD1 agrees at 7 bases. Material for sequencing was peripheral blood. This receptor was identified in a human donor in a cohort sampled during active COVID-19. As DNA, the CDR3 is TGTGCCTGGAGTGTAGGGGGGACAGCCTCCTATGGCTACACCTTC. Residues: CAWSVGGTASYGYTF.